The clone carrying this T cell receptor beta chain was picked up a small number of times. The antigen is not known. This sample stems from a study of T-cell memory formation after mild COVID-19. As for the study in general: Clusters were largely donor specific.

Germline lookup yields CDR1 SGHRS and CDR2 YFSETQ. The V end was cut by 4 bases, the J end by 8 bases, with 15 bases between. CDR3 length: 13 amino acids. Findings and limits, study-wide: Pre-infection memory already had some responding clones, implying cross-reactive memory joined. Clones that got smaller from day 15 to 85 had even CD4/CD8, while clones growing later tipped toward CD4+.

TCRdb independently ran MiXCR on the 5' RACE reads; one entry per CDR3 protein. Found here are about 340,000 distinct CDR3 sequences, 10% to 15% of them singletons; the top ten hold around 21%. The sequenced material came from PBMCs or a T cell subset sorted from them (not recorded which). This TCR derives from a man between 18 and 35 years old who had mild COVID-19 (a few samples of this study predate the infection). Cell type and time point are not known. The chain recombines TRBV5-1 with TRBJ1-2; D unclear. The DNA of the CDR3 is TGCGCCAGCAGCGCGCTGGGAGAGCTCGGCTACACCTTC. Translated: CASSALGELGYTF. Based on the CDR3 plus reference TRBV5-1 and TRBJ1-2, the full variable domain is KAGVTQTPRYLIKTRGQQVTLSCSPISGHRSVSWYQQTPGQGLQFLFEYFSETQRNKGNFPGRFSGRQFSNSRSEMNVSTLELGDSALYLCASSALGELGYTFGSGTRLTVV.